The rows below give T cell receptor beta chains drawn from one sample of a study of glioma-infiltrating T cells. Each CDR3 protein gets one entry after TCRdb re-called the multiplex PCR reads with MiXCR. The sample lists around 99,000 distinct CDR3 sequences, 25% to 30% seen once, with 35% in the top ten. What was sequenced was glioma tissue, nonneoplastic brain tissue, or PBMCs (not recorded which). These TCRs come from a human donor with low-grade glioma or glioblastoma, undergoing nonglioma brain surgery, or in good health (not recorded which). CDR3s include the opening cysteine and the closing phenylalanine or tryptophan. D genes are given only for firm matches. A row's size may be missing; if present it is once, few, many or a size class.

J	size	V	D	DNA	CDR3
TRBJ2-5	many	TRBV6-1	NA	TGTGCCAGCAGCCAGAGAGAGACCCAGTACTTC	CASSQRETQYF
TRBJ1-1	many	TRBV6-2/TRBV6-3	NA	TGTGCCAGCAGTTACAATGTCCTTAAGAACAGATTGAACACTGAAGCTTTCTTT	CASSYNVLKNRLNTEAFF
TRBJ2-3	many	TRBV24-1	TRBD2	TGTGCCACCAGTGATTTGACTAGCGGGAGCCCAGATACGCAGTATTTT	CATSDLTSGSPDTQYF
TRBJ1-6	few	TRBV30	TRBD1	TGTGCCTGGAGATTACAGGGGGCAGGGAATTCACCCCTCCACTTT	CAWRLQGAGNSPLHF
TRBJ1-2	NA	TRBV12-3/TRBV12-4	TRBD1	TGTGCCGGCAGTTTCTCAGGGGGGGGAGGCTACACCTTC	CAGSFSGGGGYTF
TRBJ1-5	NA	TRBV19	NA	TGTGCCAGTAGTATGTGGATTAATAGCAATCAGCCCCAGCATTTT	CASSMWINSNQPQHF
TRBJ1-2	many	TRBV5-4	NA	TGTGCCAGCAGCTTGGAGGGGAGGCATGGCTACACCTTC	CASSLEGRHGYTF
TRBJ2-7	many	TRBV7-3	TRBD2	TGTGCCAGCAGCTCGACTAGCGGGGTCCCCTACGAGCAGTACTTC	CASSSTSGVPYEQYF
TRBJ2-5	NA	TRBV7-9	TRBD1	TGTGCCAGCAGCTTAATGGGACAGGGGAAAGAGACCCAGTACTTC	CASSLMGQGKETQYF
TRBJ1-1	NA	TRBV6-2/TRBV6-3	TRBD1	TGTGCCTGCAAAGCAGGGGGAACTGAAGCTTTCTTT	CACKAGGTEAFF
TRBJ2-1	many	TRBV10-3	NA	TGTGCCATCAGTGAGTCAGGTCCGGGGGAGCAGTTCTTC	CAISESGPGEQFF
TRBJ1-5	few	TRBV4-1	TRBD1	TGCGCCAGCAGCCAATCGTTGGGACAGCCTAATCAGCCCCAGCATTTT	CASSQSLGQPNQPQHF
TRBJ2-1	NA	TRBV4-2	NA	TGTGTTAGCAGCCAAGTGTCTGAGGACTACGTAGAGCAGTTCTTC	CVSSQVSEDYVEQFF
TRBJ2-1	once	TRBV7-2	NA	TGTGCCAGCAGCTTAGAAGGGAATAGAGGGAGATTTTACAATGAGCAGTTCTTC	CASSLEGNRGRFYNEQFF
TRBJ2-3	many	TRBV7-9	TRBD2	TGTGCCAGCAGCCTCGGGACTAGCGAACTCACAGATACGCAGTATTTT	CASSLGTSELTDTQYF
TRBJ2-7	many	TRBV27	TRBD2	TGTGCCAGCGGCAAGGGCGGGAGTACGTCCTACGAGCAGTACTTC	CASGKGGSTSYEQYF
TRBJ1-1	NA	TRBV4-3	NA	TGCGCCAGCAGCCAAGAGGCCCCCCTGACAGGTGGACACACTGAAGCTTTCTTT	CASSQEAPLTGGHTEAFF
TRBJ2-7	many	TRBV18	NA	TGTGCCAGCTCACCACCCGGGAGCTCCTACGAGCAGTACTTC	CASSPPGSSYEQYF
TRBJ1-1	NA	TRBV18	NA	TGTGCCAGCTCCGGGGGGTGGAACACTGAAGCTTTCTTT	CASSGGWNTEAFF
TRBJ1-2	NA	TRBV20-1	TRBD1	TGCAGTGCTAGGCTAACGGGACAGACCCATTTTAACTATGGCTCCACCTTC	CSARLTGQTHFNYGSTF
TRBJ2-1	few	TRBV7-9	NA	TGTGCCAGCAGCTCCGGGGGAGGGGGTCATGAGCAGTTCTTC	CASSSGGGGHEQFF
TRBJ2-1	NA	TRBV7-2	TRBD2	TGTGCCAGCAGCTCGGGACTAGTGTCCTACAATGAGAAGTTCTTC	CASSSGLVSYNEKFF